This note documents a single T cell receptor beta chain sequence. The data belong to a study of OX40 agonist ivuxolimab in advanced cancers. At the level of the study: At doses from 0.01 to 10 mg/kg, patients were given intravenous ivuxolimab every 2 weeks.

Here immunoSEQ multiplex PCR was the method, and the copy in TCRdb shows in-frame clones only, minus some. The table records some 64,000 clones, roughly nine tenths of them present only once. This receptor was identified in an adult with an advanced solid tumor such as melanoma, head and neck, liver or kidney cancer. The material sequenced was CD4+ or CD8+ T cells sorted from blood, taken in a trial of the OX40 agonist ivuxolimab.

The CDR3 protein is CASSPRRGNQPQHF. For the CDR3, the DNA is TGTGCCAGCAGCCCGCGTCGGGGGAATCAGCCCCAGCATTTT. J is TRBJ1-5 and V is TRBV7-8, with a weak D call TRBD1 (5 bases). The V gene's germline CDR1 is SGHVS and CDR2 FQNEAQ. This CDR3 is 14 amino acids long. Trimming removed 5 bases at V and 4 bases at J, with 12 bases between.